This T cell receptor beta chain is drawn from a study of T cell responses to AZD1222 COVID-19 vaccine. Study-wide findings and caveats: Donors were largely white British and mainly female; clonal diversity was possibly underestimated. Regions 160-218 and 743-854 dominated among vaccine-associated CD4 TCRs spanning spike. Repertoire sampling was restricted to post-peak T cell response timepoints. Of the AZD1222 recipients, only 5 to 7 were seropositive at baseline.

The count of this clone is one. Its target is unknown. The germline V gene encodes CDR1 SGHDT and CDR2 YYEEEE. V was shortened by 2 bases and J by 3 bases, with 20 bases between the two germline ends. The length of the CDR3 is 17 residues. Sequenced by immunoSEQ multiplex PCR; TCRdb stores in-frame clones only, minus some. The repertoire holds 45,000 to 55,000 clones, more than 60% seen once, with 20% in the top ten. This chain uses TRBV5-6 with TRBJ1-2; weak D call: TRBD1 (6 bases). This sequence was found in an adult in good health. Sample: peripheral blood, taken on day 0 of MenACWY control vaccination. The chain's CDR3 is CASSFWDNSYRHYGYTF. The CDR3 nucleotides are TGTGCCAGCAGCTTTTGGGACAATTCATATCGACACTATGGCTACACCTTC.